This is a list of T cell receptor beta chains from one sample in a study of T-cell memory formation after mild COVID-19. Via MiXCR, TCRdb re-called the 5' RACE reads, giving one row per CDR3 protein. The data show 35,000 to 50,000 distinct CDR3 sequences, 6.1% seen once. The specimen sequenced was PBMCs or a T cell subset sorted from them (not recorded which). The receptor source for this set is an adult who had mild COVID-19 (a few samples of this study predate the infection). Cell type and time point are not known. CDR3s leave out the opening cysteine and the closing phenylalanine or tryptophan. The size field is filled for only some rows; it gives once, few, many or a size class.

j_call: TRBJ1-5
v_call: TRBV7-8
clone_size: few
cdr3_aa: ASRFSSNQPQH

j_call: TRBJ2-1
v_call: TRBV24-1
clone_size: many
cdr3_aa: ATSDTQPTGKSYNEQF

j_call: TRBJ1-2
v_call: TRBV18
clone_size: few
cdr3_aa: ASSPQQGGNYGYT

j_call: TRBJ2-4
v_call: TRBV29-1
clone_size: many
cdr3_aa: SVDESGKAKNIQY

j_call: TRBJ2-3
v_call: TRBV7-9
clone_size: many
cdr3_aa: ASQGTDTQY

j_call: TRBJ2-1
v_call: TRBV7-9
clone_size: many
cdr3_aa: ASSLGVDGEQF

j_call: TRBJ2-7
v_call: TRBV27
clone_size: few
cdr3_aa: ASSYGQAPSYEQY

j_call: TRBJ2-5
v_call: TRBV5-4
clone_size: few
cdr3_aa: ASSLPGRGRETQY

j_call: TRBJ2-7
v_call: TRBV12-3/TRBV12-4
clone_size: -
cdr3_aa: ASSSSGGSEEQY

j_call: TRBJ2-5
v_call: TRBV19
clone_size: many
cdr3_aa: ASKDGGGIQETQY

j_call: TRBJ2-5
v_call: TRBV24-1
clone_size: many
cdr3_aa: ATSDSGLETQY

j_call: TRBJ1-2
v_call: TRBV5-1
clone_size: -
cdr3_aa: ASNRDRVNYGYT

j_call: TRBJ1-1
v_call: TRBV3-1
clone_size: few
cdr3_aa: ASSQMGGFGNTEAF

j_call: TRBJ2-7
v_call: TRBV20-1
clone_size: few
cdr3_aa: SAPQRGTRGYEQY

j_call: TRBJ2-6
v_call: TRBV18
clone_size: many
cdr3_aa: ASSATGVAGANVLT

j_call: TRBJ1-2
v_call: TRBV12-5
clone_size: few
cdr3_aa: ASGLAQGGYGYT

j_call: TRBJ1-1
v_call: TRBV6-2/TRBV6-3
clone_size: few
cdr3_aa: ASSYSLGTRNTEAF

j_call: TRBJ1-5
v_call: TRBV24-1
clone_size: few
cdr3_aa: ATSDSGGLGNQPQH

j_call: TRBJ1-5
v_call: TRBV6-5
clone_size: many
cdr3_aa: ASSYTTPGQGNQPQH

j_call: TRBJ2-1
v_call: TRBV7-2
clone_size: many
cdr3_aa: ASSLDGAINEQF

j_call: TRBJ1-2
v_call: TRBV7-9
clone_size: -
cdr3_aa: ASSLEANYGYT

j_call: TRBJ2-2
v_call: TRBV4-1
clone_size: many
cdr3_aa: ASSQEGAGATGELF

j_call: TRBJ1-4
v_call: TRBV24-1
clone_size: -
cdr3_aa: ATSDHRGGLI

j_call: TRBJ2-1
v_call: TRBV7-2
clone_size: many
cdr3_aa: ASSSWGASGFNEQF

j_call: TRBJ2-7
v_call: TRBV28
clone_size: many
cdr3_aa: ASSLASREQY

j_call: TRBJ1-1
v_call: TRBV12-3/TRBV12-4
clone_size: many
cdr3_aa: ASSSNGGLAF

j_call: TRBJ2-3
v_call: TRBV10-3
clone_size: many
cdr3_aa: AISESGLDRGTDTQY

j_call: TRBJ1-2
v_call: TRBV5-1
clone_size: many
cdr3_aa: ASSLADRNYGYT

j_call: TRBJ1-1
v_call: TRBV5-6
clone_size: many
cdr3_aa: ASSLGGVGTEAF

j_call: TRBJ2-7
v_call: TRBV5-6
clone_size: many
cdr3_aa: ASSFGIRNSYEQY

j_call: TRBJ2-1
v_call: TRBV7-2
clone_size: many
cdr3_aa: ASSLSTSVGNEQF

j_call: TRBJ1-1
v_call: TRBV10-3
clone_size: many
cdr3_aa: AISESQDLNTEAF

j_call: TRBJ2-5
v_call: TRBV7-2
clone_size: few
cdr3_aa: ASSLTTLSQETQY

j_call: TRBJ2-7
v_call: TRBV27
clone_size: many
cdr3_aa: ASSLREDSYEQY

j_call: TRBJ2-3
v_call: TRBV5-1
clone_size: many
cdr3_aa: ASSLAGGGGTDTQY

j_call: TRBJ2-7
v_call: TRBV6-2/TRBV6-3
clone_size: few
cdr3_aa: ACTKPSSYEQY

j_call: TRBJ2-1
v_call: TRBV2
clone_size: -
cdr3_aa: ASGRVGEQF

j_call: TRBJ1-6
v_call: TRBV5-1
clone_size: -
cdr3_aa: ASSLDGTSNSPLH

j_call: TRBJ1-4
v_call: TRBV3-1
clone_size: few
cdr3_aa: ASSQEVTGKNEKLF

j_call: TRBJ1-4
v_call: TRBV4-1
clone_size: few
cdr3_aa: ASSQTTRATNEKLF

j_call: TRBJ2-2
v_call: TRBV27
clone_size: few
cdr3_aa: ASSPWDRLNTGELF

j_call: TRBJ1-1
v_call: TRBV6-5
clone_size: many
cdr3_aa: ASSYRYNTEAF

j_call: TRBJ2-7
v_call: TRBV5-1
clone_size: -
cdr3_aa: ASSFRLAGGYEQY

j_call: TRBJ1-2
v_call: TRBV7-2
clone_size: many
cdr3_aa: ASSLGGTVTGGYT

j_call: TRBJ1-5
v_call: TRBV6-5
clone_size: -
cdr3_aa: ASSSRDRQPQH

j_call: TRBJ1-1
v_call: TRBV15
clone_size: many
cdr3_aa: ATSRAERTEAF

j_call: TRBJ2-3
v_call: TRBV20-1
clone_size: many
cdr3_aa: SATPSTDTQY

j_call: TRBJ1-1
v_call: TRBV5-1
clone_size: -
cdr3_aa: ASSSLLNTEAF

j_call: TRBJ2-2
v_call: TRBV6-5
clone_size: -
cdr3_aa: ASSANKGVLVRRTGELF

j_call: TRBJ2-2
v_call: TRBV7-6
clone_size: many
cdr3_aa: ASSAGLTDNTGELF

j_call: TRBJ1-4
v_call: TRBV5-6
clone_size: -
cdr3_aa: ASSTTERPEKLF

j_call: TRBJ1-1
v_call: TRBV27
clone_size: few
cdr3_aa: ASSLGRGLQWNTEAF

j_call: TRBJ2-5
v_call: TRBV20-1
clone_size: -
cdr3_aa: SVKTGKETQY

j_call: TRBJ1-5
v_call: TRBV12-3/TRBV12-4
clone_size: -
cdr3_aa: ASSLAGGTGSNQPQH

j_call: TRBJ1-1
v_call: TRBV7-8
clone_size: -
cdr3_aa: ASSRRGNTEAF

j_call: TRBJ1-5
v_call: TRBV7-9
clone_size: -
cdr3_aa: ASSPPDQPQH

j_call: TRBJ2-3
v_call: TRBV10-2
clone_size: -
cdr3_aa: ASRSGGISTDTQY

j_call: TRBJ1-3
v_call: TRBV4-1
clone_size: -
cdr3_aa: ASSQGGWGSGNTIY

j_call: TRBJ2-3
v_call: TRBV5-1
clone_size: few
cdr3_aa: ASSLAGGPDTQY

j_call: TRBJ2-1
v_call: TRBV12-1
clone_size: -
cdr3_aa: ASSFLWDYAPGQPGNEQF